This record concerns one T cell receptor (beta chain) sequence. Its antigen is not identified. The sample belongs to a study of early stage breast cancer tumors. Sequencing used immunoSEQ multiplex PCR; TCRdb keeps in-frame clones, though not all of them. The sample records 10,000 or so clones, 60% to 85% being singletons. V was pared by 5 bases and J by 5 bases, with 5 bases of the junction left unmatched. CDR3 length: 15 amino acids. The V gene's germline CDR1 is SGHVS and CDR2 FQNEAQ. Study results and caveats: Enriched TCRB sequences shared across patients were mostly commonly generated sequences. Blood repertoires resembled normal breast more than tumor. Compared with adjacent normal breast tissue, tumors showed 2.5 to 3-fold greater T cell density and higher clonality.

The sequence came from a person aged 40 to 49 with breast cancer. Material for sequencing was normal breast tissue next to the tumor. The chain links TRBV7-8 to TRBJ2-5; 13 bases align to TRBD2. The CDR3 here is CASSPTSGREETQYF. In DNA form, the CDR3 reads TGTGCCAGCAGCCCAACTAGCGGGAGGGAGGAGACCCAGTACTTC.